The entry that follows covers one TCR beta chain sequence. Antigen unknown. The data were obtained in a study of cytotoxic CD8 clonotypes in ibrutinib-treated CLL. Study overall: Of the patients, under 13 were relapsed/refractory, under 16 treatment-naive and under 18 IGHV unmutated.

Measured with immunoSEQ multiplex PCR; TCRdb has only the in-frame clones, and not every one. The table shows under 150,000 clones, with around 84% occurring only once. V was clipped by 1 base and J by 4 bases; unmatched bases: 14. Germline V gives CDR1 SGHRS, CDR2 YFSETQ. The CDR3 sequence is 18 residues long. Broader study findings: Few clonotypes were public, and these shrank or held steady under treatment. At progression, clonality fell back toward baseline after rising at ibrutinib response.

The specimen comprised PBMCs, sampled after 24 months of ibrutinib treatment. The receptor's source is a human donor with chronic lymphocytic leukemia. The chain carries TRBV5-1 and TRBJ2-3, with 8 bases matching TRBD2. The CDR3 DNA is TGCGCCAGCAGCTTGCGCGGGGGGCCGGGTAGGGCCGCAGATACGCAGTATTTT. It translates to CASSLRGGPGRAADTQYF. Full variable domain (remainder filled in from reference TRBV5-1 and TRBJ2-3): KAGVTQTPRYLIKTRGQQVTLSCSPISGHRSVSWYQQTPGQGLQFLFEYFSETQRNKGNFPGRFSGRQFSNSRSEMNVSTLELGDSALYLCASSLRGGPGRAADTQYFGPGTRLTVL.